The 8 T cell receptor beta chains presented below share a single source sample, sequenced in a study of Graves' ophthalmopathy and Graves' hyperthyroidism. The TCR beta CDR3 regions underwent amplification from RNA transcripts. A first-round RT-PCR used HTBI primers, followed by a second-round multiplex PCR. From the multiplex PCR reads, TCRdb called clonotypes with MiXCR, one entry per CDR3 protein. The repertoire includes around 1,200,000 distinct CDR3 sequences, roughly two fifths of them detected once, and over 8.5% sits in the top ten. Source material: peripheral blood or thyroid tissue (not recorded which). These receptors all stem from an adult man with Graves' hyperthyroidism.

The rearrangement links TRBV7-2 to TRBJ1-2; 7 bases fit TRBD1. The CDR3 is 14 residues long. Germline CDR1 reads SGHTA; CDR2 reads FQGNSA. Trimming cost V 3 bases and J 7 bases; bases outside gene matches: 8. The CDR3 DNA is TGTGCCAGCAGCTTGGACAGGAGGAGAGGTGGCTACACCTTC. This translates into CASSLDRRRGGYTF.

The chain couples TRBV2 to TRBJ2-7; 7 bases match TRBD2. The CDR3 contains 14 residues. Germline CDR1 reads SNHLY; CDR2 reads FYNNEI. J was trimmed by 3 bases and V by 5 bases; bases with no gene match: 7. CDR3 nucleotides: TGTGCCAGCAGTTGGCCTAGCGGTCGCTACGAGCAGTACTTC. This sequence encodes CASSWPSGRYEQYF.

The chain employs TRBV15 and TRBJ2-7, with 8 positions matching TRBD1. The germline V gene encodes CDR1 LNHNV and CDR2 YYDKDF (reference sequence). Trimming removed 1 base from V and 6 bases from J; junction bases left unmatched: 11. This CDR3 comprises 16 residues. CDR3 in amino acids: CATSRGGTGAQAEQYF. The CDR3 DNA sequence: TGTGCCACCAGCAGAGGGGGGACAGGCGCGCAAGCCGAGCAGTACTTC.

Only a few counts were recorded for this clonotype. V and J are TRBV29-1 and TRBJ2-5; a possible D gene is TRBD1 (5 bases). Trimming stripped 1 base from V and 3 bases from J, with 12 bases between. Germline V gene sequence: CDR1 SQVTM, CDR2 ANQGSEA. This CDR3 has 14 amino acids. This chain's CDR3 is CSVEGGRAEETQYF. The CDR3 DNA sequence: TGCAGCGTTGAAGGCGGCAGGGCGGAAGAGACCCAGTACTTC.

CDR3 in amino acids: CSLEGAATEAFF. CDR3 nucleotides: TGCAGCTTGGAGGGAGCAGCCACTGAAGCTTTCTTT. V gene TRBV29-1 combines with J gene TRBJ1-1; D unclear. The germline V gene encodes CDR1 SQVTM and CDR2 ANQGSEA. This CDR3 region has 12 residues. Trimming removed 8 bases from V and 4 bases from J, with 14 bases in between.

This clonotype has at least ten counts. The CDR3 loop reads CASSQRNTEAFF. The CDR3 DNA sequence: TGTGCCAGCAGCCAACGGAACACTGAAGCTTTCTTT. The rearrangement links TRBV12-3 or TRBV12-4 to TRBJ1-1; D unresolved. This CDR3 spans 12 amino acids. Trimming removed 6 bases from V and 1 base from J, with 6 bases in between.

The rearrangement links TRBV10-3 to TRBJ1-2, with TRBD1 matching 8 bases. This CDR3 is 14 amino acids long. Germline CDR1 is ENHRY and CDR2 is SYGVKD. V lost 2 bases, J lost 9 bases, and 8 bases stayed unmatched. The DNA of the CDR3 is TGTGCCATCAGTGAGCTTACAGGGGGTAGGAGCTACACCTTC. Its protein is CAISELTGGRSYTF.

This clonotype was detected a few times. The chain joins TRBV4-2 to TRBJ2-5, with TRBD1 matching 9 bases. The ends lost 0 bases at V and 4 bases at J; junction bases unmatched: 3. The germline V gene has CDR1 LGHNA and CDR2 YNFKEQ. The CDR3 contains 15 residues. The CDR3 protein is CASSQDKDRGETQYF. The DNA for the CDR3 is TGTGCCAGCAGCCAAGACAAGGACAGGGGAGAGACCCAGTACTTC.